This T cell receptor (beta chain) was captured by sequencing in a study of T cell responses to AZD1222 COVID-19 vaccine. Study information: Second doses at about 4 or about 12 weeks were pooled. Study conclusions and caveats: Repertoires were obtained solely post-peak T cell response. Donors in the cohort were predominantly white British and more often female, and clonal diversity was possibly underestimated. Spike-specific TCR breadth and depth went up after people got two AZD1222 doses.

The table came from immunoSEQ multiplex PCR; TCRdb's copy has only in-frame clones and leaves some out. The table shows tens of thousands of clones, with about 90% occurring only once. Trimming removed 7 bases at V and 1 base at J, with 15 bases between. CDR1 and CDR2 (germline): SGHRS, YFSETQ. CDR3 size: 14 residues. To note about this clone: The antigen remains undetermined.

The sequence was obtained from an adult in good health. The chain couples TRBV5-1 to TRBJ2-7, with D unresolved. Sequences were derived from peripheral blood, sampled on day 0 of AZD1222 vaccination. DNA for the CDR3: TGCGCCAGCGGGTGGGGTTTGGGGTCCTACGAGCAGTACTTC. Its protein product is CASGWGLGSYEQYF.